These T cell receptor beta chains were read from a single sample in a study of T-cell memory formation after mild COVID-19. One entry per CDR3 protein, called by TCRdb with MiXCR from the 5' RACE reads. The table has approximately 480,000 distinct CDR3 sequences, about 20% seen once. Sequences were obtained from PBMCs or a T cell subset sorted from them (not recorded which). The origin of the receptors is an adult woman who had mild COVID-19 (a few samples of this study predate the infection). Cell type and time point are not known. CDR3s include the opening cysteine and the closing phenylalanine or tryptophan. A D gene is named only where the DNA matches it firmly. For some rows the clone size is stated as once, few or many, or as a class when expanded; others skip it.

cdr3_aa | cdr3_nt | clone_size | j_call | v_call | d_call
CSALKQGWAETQYF | TGCAGCGCCCTGAAACAGGGTTGGGCAGAGACCCAGTACTTC | few | TRBJ2-5 | TRBV29-1 | .
CASSLGWASGGKDEQYF | TGCGCCAGCAGCTTGGGATGGGCGTCTGGGGGGAAGGACGAGCAGTACTTC | . | TRBJ2-7 | TRBV5-1 | .
CSASNPEASYNEQFF | TGCAGTGCTAGTAACCCTGAGGCTTCCTACAATGAGCAGTTCTTC | few | TRBJ2-1 | TRBV20-1 | .
CSVIGLAGGSTDTQYF | TGCAGCGTAATCGGACTAGCGGGGGGAAGCACAGATACGCAGTATTTT | few | TRBJ2-3 | TRBV29-1 | TRBD2
CASSHLLGTGANEQFF | TGTGCCAGCAGTCATCTCTTAGGGACAGGGGCCAATGAGCAGTTCTTC | . | TRBJ2-1 | TRBV12-3/TRBV12-4 | TRBD1
CASSRFAGGGGLLAKNIQYF | TGTGCCAGCAGCCGCTTTGCCGGCGGGGGGGGCTTACTAGCCAAAAACATTCAGTACTTC | . | TRBJ2-4 | TRBV7-9 | TRBD2
CASKEVNTGELFF | TGTGCCAGCAAAGAGGTGAACACCGGGGAGCTGTTTTTT | . | TRBJ2-2 | TRBV6-6 | .
CASSFSTGEGANVLTF | TGTGCCAGCAGTTTTTCGACAGGGGAAGGGGCCAACGTCCTGACTTTC | once | TRBJ2-6 | TRBV6-5 | TRBD1
CASSPGRAGETQYF | TGTGCCAGCAGCCCCGGGAGGGCGGGAGAGACCCAGTACTTC | . | TRBJ2-5 | TRBV7-9 | TRBD2
CASSHQRGLSTDTQYF | TGTGCCAGCAGCCACCAGAGAGGGCTAAGCACAGATACGCAGTATTTT | many | TRBJ2-3 | TRBV11-3 | .
CAWSYLAGGEQFF | TGTGCCTGGAGTTACTTAGCGGGGGGGGAGCAGTTCTTC | few | TRBJ2-1 | TRBV30 | TRBD2
CASSHQTAPSEAFF | TGTGCCAGCAGCCACCAGACAGCACCGAGTGAAGCTTTCTTT | . | TRBJ1-1 | TRBV7-8 | .
CASSLGIRDTEAFF | TGTGCCAGCAGCTTGGGGATCCGAGACACTGAAGCTTTCTTT | . | TRBJ1-1 | TRBV7-2 | .
CATRGLDQETQYF | TGTGCCACCCGTGGACTAGACCAAGAGACCCAGTACTTC | . | TRBJ2-5 | TRBV15 | TRBD2
CASSSVTGAEQYF | TGTGCCAGCAGCTCCGTAACAGGGGCCGAGCAGTACTTC | . | TRBJ2-7 | TRBV11-3 | TRBD1
CASSQDKGRLAKNIQYF | TGCGCCAGCAGCCAAGATAAGGGGCGACTAGCCAAAAACATTCAGTACTTC | many | TRBJ2-4 | TRBV4-1 | .
CASSHTHIREPGGYTQYF | TGTGCCAGCAGCCACACCCATATCCGGGAACCCGGGGGGTATACGCAGTATTTT | . | TRBJ2-3 | TRBV3-1 | TRBD2
CASSRSGTGFTGELFF | TGTGCCAGCAGTCGCTCCGGGACAGGGTTCACCGGGGAGCTGTTTTTT | . | TRBJ2-2 | TRBV12-3/TRBV12-4 | TRBD1
CASSYTGGNQPQHF | TGTGCCAGCAGCTATACAGGGGGGAATCAGCCCCAGCATTTT | . | TRBJ1-5 | TRBV6-1 | TRBD1
CASSYSKRRGSYNEQFF | TGTGCCAGCAGTTACTCGAAGCGGCGGGGATCCTACAATGAGCAGTTCTTC | few | TRBJ2-1 | TRBV6-6 | .
CASSPAGTGNYNEQFF | TGTGCCAGCTCACCCGCCGGGACAGGGAACTACAATGAGCAGTTCTTC | . | TRBJ2-1 | TRBV18 | TRBD1
CSASPGPGQGSYGYTF | TGCAGTGCTTCTCCCGGCCCGGGACAGGGTTCTTATGGCTACACCTTC | . | TRBJ1-2 | TRBV20-1 | TRBD1
CAISSSVSYNEQFF | TGTGCCATCAGTAGTAGCGTCAGTTACAATGAGCAGTTCTTC | . | TRBJ2-1 | TRBV10-3 | .
CASSHRKGADQPQHF | TGTGCCAGCAGCCATCGGAAGGGGGCAGATCAGCCCCAGCATTTT | . | TRBJ1-5 | TRBV27 | TRBD1
CASKGPAYQETQYF | TGTGCCAGCAAAGGACCGGCTTACCAAGAGACCCAGTACTTC | . | TRBJ2-5 | TRBV5-8 | .
CASSQGGPRDKDTQYF | TGTGCCAGCAGCCAGGGGGGCCCCCGCGATAAAGATACGCAGTATTTT | . | TRBJ2-3 | TRBV12-3/TRBV12-4 | .
CSARITGIPYEQYF | TGCAGTGCTCGTATTACCGGGATTCCTTACGAGCAGTACTTC | . | TRBJ2-7 | TRBV20-1 | .
CASRPTGGKNIQYF | TGTGCCAGCAGACCGACAGGGGGCAAAAACATTCAGTACTTC | . | TRBJ2-4 | TRBV12-3/TRBV12-4 | TRBD1
CASSSGLGSNEQFF | TGTGCCAGCAGCTCAGGACTCGGATCTAATGAGCAGTTCTTC | . | TRBJ2-1 | TRBV11-2 | .
CASSLVSGGKDTQYF | TGTGCCAGCAGCCTCGTTAGCGGGGGGAAAGATACGCAGTATTTT | many | TRBJ2-3 | TRBV11-2 | TRBD2
CASSPMGGFADEQFF | TGTGCCAGCAGCCCAATGGGAGGGTTCGCGGATGAGCAGTTCTTC | . | TRBJ2-1 | TRBV7-3 | TRBD2
CASSLAPTEKQYF | TGTGCCAGCAGCTTGGCGCCTACGGAAAAGCAGTACTTC | few | TRBJ2-7 | TRBV5-4 | .
CSVEVSGATWGYGYTF | TGCAGCGTTGAAGTGAGCGGCGCCACCTGGGGCTATGGCTACACCTTC | few | TRBJ1-2 | TRBV29-1 | .
CASSNRQNSPLHF | TGTGCCAGCAGCAACCGTCAAAATTCACCCCTCCACTTT | few | TRBJ1-6 | TRBV7-9 | .
CASTSIQYF | TGCGCCAGCACGAGCATTCAGTACTTC | few | TRBJ2-4 | TRBV23-1 | .
CSARGQIRRAQHF | TGCAGTGCTAGAGGGCAGATTCGTAGGGCCCAGCATTTT | . | TRBJ1-5 | TRBV20-1 | .
CASSPLRGGYTF | TGTGCCAGCAGTCCCCTACGGGGCGGCTACACCTTC | . | TRBJ1-2 | TRBV6-5 | .
CASSFPRQGPTTGELFF | TGTGCCAGCAGCTTCCCCCGACAGGGTCCTACGACCGGGGAGCTGTTTTTT | few | TRBJ2-2 | TRBV7-9 | TRBD1
CASSVGGGDNQPQHF | TGTGCCAGCAGCGTAGGTGGAGGGGACAATCAGCCCCAGCATTTT | . | TRBJ1-5 | TRBV9 | .
CASSQDRTGAGNIQYF | TGCGCCAGCAGCCAAGATCGTACGGGAGCGGGTAACATTCAGTACTTC | few | TRBJ2-4 | TRBV4-3 | .
CASDHFEGNQPQHF | TGTGCCAGCGACCATTTTGAGGGCAATCAGCCCCAGCATTTT | . | TRBJ1-5 | TRBV6-2/TRBV6-3 | .
CASSPGGTESSYEQYF | TGCGCCAGCAGCCCGGGTGGGACAGAGAGCTCCTACGAGCAGTACTTC | few | TRBJ2-7 | TRBV5-1 | TRBD1
CASSSGFSTDTQYF | TGTGCCAGCAGCTCCGGATTTAGCACAGATACGCAGTATTTT | . | TRBJ2-3 | TRBV7-9 | .
CSARPPVVPGKKKDGYTF | TGCAGTGCTAGACCCCCCGTAGTTCCGGGTAAAAAGAAGGATGGCTACACCTTC | . | TRBJ1-2 | TRBV20-1 | .
CASRKAKGYEQYF | TGTGCCAGCAGAAAAGCGAAGGGTTACGAGCAGTACTTC | . | TRBJ2-7 | TRBV5-6 | .
CSVLGQGPVPTEAFF | TGCAGCGTACTTGGACAGGGACCGGTTCCCACTGAAGCTTTCTTT | . | TRBJ1-1 | TRBV29-1 | TRBD1
CASSLAQVGPYEQYF | TGCGCCAGCAGCTTGGCCCAGGTGGGACCCTACGAGCAGTACTTC | . | TRBJ2-7 | TRBV5-1 | .
CASSPYGGGSTDTQYF | TGTGCCAGCTCACCATACGGCGGGGGCAGCACAGATACGCAGTATTTT | . | TRBJ2-3 | TRBV18 | .
CASSRGRGNQPQHF | TGCGCCAGCAGCCGAGGCCGGGGAAATCAGCCCCAGCATTTT | few | TRBJ1-5 | TRBV4-3 | .
CASSQDITQQPQHF | TGCGCCAGCAGCCAAGATATTACACAGCAGCCCCAGCATTTT | . | TRBJ1-5 | TRBV4-1 | .
CASSSLFGESEARYYEQYF | TGTGCCAGCAGCTCCCTCTTCGGGGAATCCGAAGCCCGCTACTACGAGCAGTACTTC | few | TRBJ2-7 | TRBV11-2 | .
CASRGDIRGGYEQYF | TGTGCCAGCAGGGGGGATATCCGTGGCGGTTACGAGCAGTACTTC | . | TRBJ2-7 | TRBV12-3/TRBV12-4 | .
CSAPPLADHTDTQYF | TGCAGTGCTCCTCCACTAGCGGACCACACAGATACGCAGTATTTT | few | TRBJ2-3 | TRBV20-1 | TRBD2
CASSDQGANQPQHF | TGTGCCAGCTCCGATCAGGGGGCGAATCAGCCCCAGCATTTT | few | TRBJ1-5 | TRBV18 | TRBD1
CASSQDWNEQFF | TGCGCCAGCAGCCAAGATTGGAATGAGCAGTTCTTC | many | TRBJ2-1 | TRBV4-3 | .
CASNPQGPIYEQYF | TGTGCCAGCAATCCACAGGGGCCAATCTACGAGCAGTACTTC | . | TRBJ2-7 | TRBV12-3/TRBV12-4 | TRBD1
CATSDKWTSGYQKQFF | TGTGCCACCAGTGACAAGTGGACTAGCGGGTATCAGAAGCAGTTCTTC | . | TRBJ2-1 | TRBV24-1 | TRBD2
CASSQDRGGKDEQYF | TGCGCCAGCAGCCAAGATAGGGGGGGCAAAGACGAGCAGTACTTC | few | TRBJ2-7 | TRBV4-3 | .
CASSLTGTGVYEQYF | TGTGCCAGCAGTTTAACCGGGACAGGGGTTTACGAGCAGTACTTC | few | TRBJ2-7 | TRBV27 | TRBD1
CASSISGTGVPQHF | TGTGCCAGCAGCATCTCCGGGACAGGGGTGCCCCAGCATTTT | . | TRBJ1-5 | TRBV5-5 | TRBD1